A selection of T cell receptor beta chains follows, all from one sample in a study of Graves' ophthalmopathy and Graves' hyperthyroidism. TCRdb fed the multiplex PCR reads into MiXCR, producing one record per CDR3 protein. This sample has hundreds of thousands of distinct CDR3 sequences; 22% occur once, and the top ten carry roughly 6.9%. Input material: peripheral blood. These receptors originate from a woman between 18 and 30 years old with stable Graves' hyperthyroidism. Some clones in this sample may be carry-over from other donors' samples. Each CDR3 is given with its conserved first and last residue. Clone size is given for some rows only: seen once, a few or many times, or a class if the clone is expanded.

clone size	V gene	J gene	CDR3 protein
NA	TRBV6-1	TRBJ1-2	CASSGVFGLSGYTF
many	TRBV6-5	TRBJ1-5	CASSSQGLGNQPQHF
NA	TRBV19	TRBJ1-2	CASRLGVGSGYTF
few	TRBV3-1	TRBJ1-2	CASSLSTTYNYGYTF
many	TRBV2	TRBJ2-7	CASSEGLAGGNEQYF
NA	TRBV13	TRBJ2-7	CASSSPYNAYEQYF
many	TRBV12-3/TRBV12-4	TRBJ1-5	CASSLQIKPQHF
NA	TRBV11-3	TRBJ2-2	CASSSGVRELFF
many	TRBV2	TRBJ2-5	CASSFDRGDKETQYF
NA	TRBV27	TRBJ2-7	CASSPSTGGPYEQYF
many	TRBV27	TRBJ2-7	CASSLNGRTGPSYEQYF
NA	TRBV7-8	TRBJ2-7	CASSSQPQGDEQYF
NA	TRBV2	TRBJ2-2	CASSGGLGVGELFF
few	TRBV5-1	TRBJ2-5	CASSLVGQGARETQYF
once	TRBV7-3	TRBJ2-2	CASSLRSYDGDLFF
many	TRBV6-1	TRBJ1-6	CASSPTLGRPNSPLHF
many	TRBV27	TRBJ2-5	CASNFKPGETQYF
many	TRBV6-1	TRBJ1-2	CASSGEPWDGYTF
many	TRBV6-5	TRBJ2-5	CASSTWTGKETQYF
many	TRBV12-3/TRBV12-4	TRBJ2-2	CASTLAGGRNTGELFF
few	TRBV15	TRBJ2-5	CATSRDPGETQYF
NA	TRBV29-1	TRBJ2-2	CSVEDPSRGTGELFF
NA	TRBV20-1	TRBJ1-2	CSARAQGTNYGYTF
many	TRBV9	TRBJ2-6	CASSVALSGANVLTF
many	TRBV6-1	TRBJ1-5	CASRDGSNQPQHF
many	TRBV7-2	TRBJ1-2	CASSLEGGYGYTF
NA	TRBV6-1	TRBJ1-1	CASSGQGIDEAFF
NA	TRBV6-1	TRBJ2-7	CVCSDGSVWYSYEQYF
many	TRBV2	TRBJ1-5	CASNDLGSNQPQHF
many	TRBV6-1	TRBJ1-2	CATTSAVGGYTF
many	TRBV12-3/TRBV12-4	TRBJ1-3	CASSLGRQTISGNTIYF
few	TRBV29-1	TRBJ1-6	CSVMDRGTLHF
NA	TRBV11-3	TRBJ2-7	CASRTDSNSYEQYF
many	TRBV6-2/TRBV6-3	TRBJ1-2	CASSYVVVGLGYTF
NA	TRBV30	TRBJ1-1	CAWSVGGAEAFF
many	TRBV19	TRBJ2-7	CASSLQGRTYEQYF
many	TRBV12-3/TRBV12-4	TRBJ2-7	CASSSREEDPINEQYF
NA	TRBV6-5	TRBJ2-2	CASSYEGTGGLFF
many	TRBV28	TRBJ1-2	CASSLGQGPYGYTF
NA	TRBV12-3/TRBV12-4	TRBJ1-3	CASSLPGGPSGNTIYF
NA	TRBV11-2	TRBJ2-5	CASSFSPGTGKETQYF
many	TRBV20-1	TRBJ2-5	CSANGGGIQETQYF